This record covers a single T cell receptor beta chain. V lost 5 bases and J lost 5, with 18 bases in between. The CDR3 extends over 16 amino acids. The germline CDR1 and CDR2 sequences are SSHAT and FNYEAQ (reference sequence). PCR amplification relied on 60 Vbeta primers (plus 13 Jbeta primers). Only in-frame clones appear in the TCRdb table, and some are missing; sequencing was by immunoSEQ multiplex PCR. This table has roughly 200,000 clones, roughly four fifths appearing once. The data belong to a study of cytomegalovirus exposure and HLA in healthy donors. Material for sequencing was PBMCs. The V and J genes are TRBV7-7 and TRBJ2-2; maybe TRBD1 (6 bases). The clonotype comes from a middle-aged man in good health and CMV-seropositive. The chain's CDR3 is CASSNPNRDGTGELFF. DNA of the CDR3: TGTGCCAGCAGCAACCCAAACAGGGATGGAACCGGGGAGCTGTTTTTT. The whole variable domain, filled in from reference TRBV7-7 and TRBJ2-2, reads GAGVSQSPRYKVTKRGQDVTLRCDPISSHATLYWYQQALGQGPEFLTYFNYEAQPDKSGLPSDRFSAERPEGSISTLTIQRTEQRDSAMYRCASSNPNRDGTGELFFGEGSRLTVL.